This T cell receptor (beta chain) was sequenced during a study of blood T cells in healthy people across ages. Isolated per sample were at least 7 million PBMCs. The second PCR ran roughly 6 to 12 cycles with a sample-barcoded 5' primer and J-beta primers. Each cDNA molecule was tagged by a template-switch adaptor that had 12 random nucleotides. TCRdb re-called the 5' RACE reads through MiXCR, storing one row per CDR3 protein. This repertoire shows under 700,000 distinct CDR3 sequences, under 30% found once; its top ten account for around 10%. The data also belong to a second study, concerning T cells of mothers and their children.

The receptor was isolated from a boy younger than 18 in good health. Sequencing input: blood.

CDR3: CASSRSGGPSYEQYF. CDR3 bases: TGTGCCAGTAGCCGCTCAGGGGGCCCTTCCTACGAGCAGTACTTC. The V call is TRBV19, the J call TRBJ2-7; 8 positions agree with TRBD1. Germline trimming cut 6 bases from V and 1 base from J; bases unmatched to any gene: 8. Germline CDR1 LNHDA, CDR2 SQIVND (reference sequence). The CDR3 contains 15 residues.